The text below deals with one TCR beta chain. The primer mix had 60 Vbeta and 13 Jbeta primers. Data came from immunoSEQ multiplex PCR; TCRdb stores just in-frame clones and leaves some out. The sample shows about 220,000 clones, over 65% of them seen only once. The source of the sample is a study of cytomegalovirus exposure and HLA in healthy donors. Germline V gives CDR1 SNHLY, CDR2 FYNNEI. V was trimmed by 10 bases and J by 9 bases, leaving 10 bases between them. CDR3 length equals 10 residues. Specimen: PBMCs. The origin of this receptor is a man between 18 and 29 years old in good health and CMV-seronegative. The rearrangement links TRBV2 to TRBJ2-1; D is possibly TRBD1 (5 bases). CDR3 nucleotide sequence: TGTGCCATCCAGGGCGTTGAGCAGTTCTTC. Translating gives CAIQGVEQFF.